The 30 T cell receptor beta chains reported below all come from one sample, sequenced in a study of cytomegalovirus exposure and HLA in healthy donors. The PCR was carried out with 60 Vbeta primers and 13 Jbeta primers. Here immunoSEQ multiplex PCR was the method, and the copy in TCRdb shows in-frame clones only, minus some. The data show 90,000 to 150,000 clones, 78% seen once. Sequenced: PBMCs. The origin of the receptors is a woman in her 30s in good health and CMV-seropositive.

On this clone itself: The germline gene is not matched at one end of the junction; a read error may be the cause. Other DNA sequences in this sample translate to the same CDR3. This chain joins TRBV7-2 and TRBJ1-4, with TRBD1 matching over 9 bases. CDR3 length: 16 residues. Per germline, CDR1 SGHTA and CDR2 FQGNSA. CDR3 protein: CASSLAPGQGNEKLFF. The CDR3 bases are TGTGCCAGCAGCTTAGCCCCAGGACAGGGGAATGAAAAACTGTTCTTT.

The chain carries TRBV7-9 and TRBJ1-5; the match to TRBD1 covers 10 bases. The CDR3 length is 16 residues. V lost 5 bases, J lost 2 bases, and 6 bases stayed unmatched. The germline V gene has CDR1 SEHNR and CDR2 FQNEAQ (reference sequence). The CDR3 DNA is TGTGCCAGCAGCAAGGGGACAGGGGATGGCAATCAGCCCCAGCATTTT. As protein: CASSKGTGDGNQPQHF.

V usage is TRBV7-9 and J usage is TRBJ2-5; 13 bases map to TRBD2. The germline V gene encodes CDR1 SEHNR and CDR2 FQNEAQ (reference sequence). The CDR3 contains 17 residues. The trim removed 2 bases at V and 4 bases at J, leaving 7 bases unmatched. CDR3 sequence reads: CASSLTTTSGGLETQYF. CDR3 DNA: TGTGCCAGCAGCTTAACGACGACTAGCGGGGGGTTAGAGACCCAGTACTTC.

This clone has only one observation. The chain carries TRBV28 and TRBJ1-1; TRBD1 aligns across 10 bases. CDR3 size: 16 residues. Losses at the gene ends were 6 bases for V and 1 base for J; bases not matched to a gene: 8. Per germline, CDR1 MDHEN and CDR2 SYDVKM. This chain's CDR3 is CASSKTTGGGNTEAFF. CDR3 DNA: TGTGCCAGCAGCAAAACGACAGGGGGCGGGAACACTGAAGCTTTCTTT.

The CDR3 loop reads CASSPRSGLLSYEQYF. For the CDR3, the DNA is TGTGCCAGCAGCCCCCGGTCCGGACTCCTCTCCTACGAGCAGTACTTC. J is TRBJ2-7 and V is TRBV7-6, with TRBD2 as a possible D gene (5 bases). This CDR3 is built from 16 residues. Germline CDR1 is SGHVS and CDR2 is FNYEAQ. The V and J ends lost 5 bases and 0 bases respectively, with 17 bases between them.

As for this clone: An end of the junction differs from the germline gene, which may be a read error. The V call is TRBV7-9, the J call TRBJ1-2, with D maybe TRBD1 (5 bases). Germline lookup yields CDR1 SEHNR and CDR2 FQNEAQ (reference sequence). The length of the CDR3 is 12 residues. This CDR3 reads CSSSRESYGYTF. As DNA, the CDR3 is TGTTCCAGCAGCAGGGAGAGCTATGGCTACACCTTC.

The rearrangement joins TRBV11-2 to TRBJ2-1; the match to TRBD2 covers 14 bases. Trimming at V came to 4 bases and at J to 5 bases, leaving 7 bases not matched to a gene. This CDR3 is 17 amino acids long. Germline CDR1 is SGHAT and CDR2 is FQNNGV. The CDR3 sequence is CASSSLGLAGGDNEQFF. CDR3 coding DNA: TGTGCCAGCAGCTCCCTCGGACTAGCGGGGGGTGACAATGAGCAGTTCTTC. Together with reference TRBV11-2 and TRBJ2-1, the CDR3 gives the full variable domain: EAGVAQSPRYKIIEKRQSVAFWCNPISGHATLYWYQQILGQGPKLLIQFQNNGVVDDSQLPKDRFSAERLKGVDSTLKIQPAKLEDSAVYLCASSSLGLAGGDNEQFFGPGTRLTVL.

The V and J genes are TRBV28 and TRBJ2-2; D remains unclear. Germline CDR1 MDHEN, CDR2 SYDVKM. V was cut by 4 bases and J by 4 bases, with 7 bases left in between. The CDR3 has 13 residues. CDR3 sequence: CASSWSGTGELFF. CDR3 nucleotide sequence: TGTGCCAGCAGTTGGTCAGGCACCGGGGAGCTGTTTTTT.

The chain has TRBV5-1 and TRBJ2-7, with a possible D match to TRBD1 (6 bases). Trimming removed 0 bases from V and 2 bases from J, with 9 bases in between. This CDR3 spans 14 amino acids. The germline gives CDR1 SGHRS, CDR2 YFSETQ. The CDR3 here is CASSLGTVPYEQYF. The CDR3 DNA reads as TGCGCCAGCAGCTTGGGGACAGTGCCCTACGAGCAGTACTTC. Variable domain in full (rest from reference TRBV5-1 and TRBJ2-7): KAGVTQTPRYLIKTRGQQVTLSCSPISGHRSVSWYQQTPGQGLQFLFEYFSETQRNKGNFPGRFSGRQFSNSRSEMNVSTLELGDSALYLCASSLGTVPYEQYFGPGTRLTVT.

The CDR3 here is CALGPSVGYQETQYF. The CDR3 DNA is TGTGCCCTGGGGCCCTCTGTGGGATACCAAGAGACCCAGTACTTC. The genes are TRBV2 and TRBJ2-5; weak D call: TRBD1 (5 bases). The CDR3 has 15 amino acids. Trimming cost V 11 bases and J 0 bases, with 19 bases left between them. Germline V lookup: CDR1 SNHLY, CDR2 FYNNEI.

The gene calls are TRBV29-1 and TRBJ2-7; D unclear. V was trimmed by 6 bases and J by 0 bases, leaving 15 bases between them. This CDR3 is 14 amino acids long. Germline CDR1 is SQVTM and CDR2 is ANQGSEA. The CDR3 loop reads CSVLNAASSYEQYF. The CDR3 DNA is TGCAGCGTCCTGAATGCAGCGTCCTCCTACGAGCAGTACTTC.

This clone was counted a few times. J is TRBJ1-1 and V is TRBV6-1; 7 bases agree with TRBD1. This CDR3 spans 14 amino acids. J gave up 0 bases and V 6 bases, and 4 bases lay outside the gene matches. The germline V gene encodes CDR1 MNHNS and CDR2 SASEGT. CDR3 nucleotides: TGTGCCAGCAGGCCCCAGGGGGTGAACACTGAAGCTTTCTTT. Its protein product is CASRPQGVNTEAFF.

CDR3 in amino acids: CASSLRGDSPLHF. CDR3 DNA sequence: TGTGCCAGCAGTCTCCGGGGGGATTCACCCCTCCACTTT. The chain joins TRBV28 to TRBJ1-6; maybe TRBD1 (5 bases). The CDR3 is made up of 13 amino acids. CDR1 and CDR2 (germline): MDHEN, SYDVKM. The V and J ends lost 5 bases and 8 bases respectively, with 10 bases between them.

This clone was recorded only once. The V and J genes are TRBV7-2 and TRBJ1-6; the D gene is possibly TRBD1 (5 bases). CDR3 size: 17 residues. Trimming cost V 3 bases and J 0 bases, with 12 bases left between them. Germline V gene lookup returns CDR1 SGHTA and CDR2 FQGNSA. The CDR3 sequence: CASSFAGRGSYNSPLHF. In DNA, the CDR3 is TGTGCCAGCAGCTTCGCAGGGAGGGGCTCCTATAATTCACCCCTCCACTTT.

V is TRBV27 and J is TRBJ2-7; 7 nucleotides agree with TRBD1. The junction had 9 bases not matched to a gene; V was cut back by 2 bases and J by 2 bases. The germline V gene has CDR1 MNHEY and CDR2 SMNVEV (reference sequence). This CDR3 spans 16 amino acids. This chain's CDR3 is CASSLTSTGQAYEQYF. CDR3 nucleotides: TGTGCCAGCAGTTTAACCTCGACAGGGCAGGCCTACGAGCAGTACTTC.

CDR3 sequence: CASSVRGGETQYF. In DNA, the CDR3 is TGCGCCAGCAGCGTAAGGGGGGGTGAGACCCAGTACTTC. This chain links TRBV5-1 with TRBJ2-5; D is perhaps TRBD2 (7 bases). Trimming removed 4 bases at V and 5 bases at J, with 12 bases between. The CDR3 consists of 13 residues. Germline CDR1 reads SGHRS; CDR2 reads YFSETQ.

J is TRBJ1-5 and V is TRBV2, with a tentative D call TRBD1 (6 bases). The V gene lost 6 bases and the J gene lost 2 bases, with 14 bases spanning the gap. The germline gives CDR1 SNHLY, CDR2 FYNNEI. This CDR3 is 15 amino acids long. In DNA, the CDR3 is TGTGCCAGCAGCGGCACAGGGCAGGGCAATCAGCCCCAGCATTTT. This sequence encodes CASSGTGQGNQPQHF.

This clone was seen a few times. The chain has TRBV4-2 and TRBJ2-7; maybe TRBD2 (6 bases). The CDR3 sequence is 15 residues long. Germline V gives CDR1 LGHNA, CDR2 YNFKEQ. With 2 bases removed from V and 4 bases from J, the gap between germline ends came to 15 bases. The CDR3 reads CASSQPTRGLYEQYF. The DNA for the CDR3 is TGTGCCAGCAGCCAACCTACACGGGGGTTATACGAGCAGTACTTC.

This clone was observed a handful of times. The chain is built from TRBV11-2 and TRBJ2-1; 7 bases line up with TRBD2. This CDR3 is 15 amino acids long. Per the germline V gene, CDR1 is SGHAT and CDR2 is FQNNGV. The junction had 4 bases not matched to a gene; V was cut back by 1 base and J by 4 bases. The CDR3 region has the DNA TGTGCCAGCAGCTTAGTGGGGGGGGGTTACAATGAGCAGTTCTTC. It encodes CASSLVGGGYNEQFF.

The chain recombines TRBV19 with TRBJ2-2; 8 bases are a match to TRBD1. This CDR3 contains 14 residues. Germline loops: CDR1 LNHDA, CDR2 SQIVND (reference sequence). Trimming at V came to 6 bases and at J to 7 bases, leaving 7 bases not matched to a gene. The CDR3 spells CASSPQGAIGELFF. Here the CDR3 DNA reads TGTGCCAGTAGCCCGCAGGGGGCGATCGGGGAGCTGTTTTTT. Based on the CDR3 plus reference TRBV19 and TRBJ2-2, the full variable domain is DGGITQSPKYLFRKEGQNVTLSCEQNLNHDAMYWYRQDPGQGLRLIYYSQIVNDFQKGDIAEGYSVSREKKESFPLTVTSAQKNPTAFYLCASSPQGAIGELFFGEGSRLTVL.

The chain carries TRBV7-2 and TRBJ2-7, with 8 bases identical to TRBD2. The CDR3 loop spans 14 amino acids. With 4 bases clipped from V and 4 bases from J, the junction kept 6 bases outside the gene matches. CDR1 SGHTA and CDR2 FQGNSA come from the germline V gene. The CDR3: CASSSRGGKYEQYF. The CDR3 DNA reads as TGTGCCAGCAGCTCTCGGGGGGGCAAGTACGAGCAGTACTTC.

This chain joins TRBV4-2 and TRBJ1-2; D is uncertain. Trimming shortened V by 0 bases and J by 8 bases, and 16 bases separated the two germline ends. The germline gives CDR1 LGHNA, CDR2 YNFKEQ. The CDR3 has 15 amino acids. The CDR3 loop is CASSQDLVGRKGYTF. The CDR3 DNA is TGTGCCAGCAGCCAAGATCTGGTAGGGAGGAAGGGCTACACCTTC.

This clone was counted a few times. The chain joins TRBV7-2 to TRBJ2-7, with 10 bases lining up with TRBD1. Germline CDR1 and CDR2: SGHTA and FQGNSA. The CDR3 is 14 amino acids. The V and J ends lost 5 bases and 3 bases, in that order; junction bases with no gene match: 4. CDR3 sequence: CASSLRDRGYEQYF. The CDR3 DNA reads TGTGCCAGCAGCCTCCGGGACAGGGGCTACGAGCAGTACTTC.

The gene calls are TRBV7-8 and TRBJ2-7; 13 bases map to TRBD2. Germline V gives CDR1 SGHVS, CDR2 FQNEAQ. This CDR3 is built from 17 residues. Trimming at V came to 5 bases and at J to 1 base, leaving 8 bases not matched to a gene. CDR3 nucleotide sequence: TGTGCCAGCAGCACCCGATTGGGACTAGCGGGGTCCTACGAGCAGTACTTC. Residues: CASSTRLGLAGSYEQYF.

The V call is TRBV27, the J call TRBJ1-2; D unclear. Germline CDR1 MNHEY, CDR2 SMNVEV (reference sequence). The V end lost 3 bases, the J end lost 5 bases, and 10 bases lay between the germline ends. The CDR3 totals 13 residues. CDR3 nucleotides: TGTGCCAGCAGTTTTGGTTCGGGGTATGGCTACACCTTC. It specifies CASSFGSGYGYTF.

The J gene is TRBJ1-2, the V gene TRBV9, with 8 bases matching TRBD1. Germline CDR1 reads SGDLS; CDR2 reads YYNGEE. With 3 bases clipped from V and 5 bases from J, the junction kept 6 bases outside the gene matches. There are 14 residues in the CDR3. The CDR3 sequence: CASSAGGRGYGYTF. For the CDR3, the DNA is TGTGCCAGCAGCGCAGGGGGCCGGGGGTATGGCTACACCTTC.

The chain couples TRBV28 to TRBJ1-6; 8 bases map to TRBD1. CDR1 and CDR2 (germline): MDHEN, SYDVKM. This CDR3 is 15 amino acids long. V shed 6 bases, J shed 9 bases, and the junction held 10 bases outside the gene matches. The CDR3 loop is CASSPQGASGSPLHF. CDR3 DNA sequence: TGTGCCAGCAGCCCCCAGGGGGCTAGTGGTTCACCCCTCCACTTT.

V is TRBV4-3 and J is TRBJ2-3, with a possible D match to TRBD2 (6 bases). Trimming removed 3 bases at V and 2 bases at J, with 12 bases between. The CDR3 contains 15 residues. CDR1 LGHNA and CDR2 YSLEER come from the germline V gene. The CDR3 sequence: CASSQLRGFTDTQYF. For the CDR3, the DNA is TGCGCCAGCAGCCAGCTACGGGGGTTCACAGATACGCAGTATTTT.

The J gene is TRBJ2-1, the V gene TRBV21-1; TRBD2 reflects the table's D call only, with no check against the DNA. TRBV21-1 represents a pseudogene. This CDR3 has 16 amino acids. The CDR3 loop reads CASSRSSGAGYNEQFF. The CDR3 nucleotides read TGTGCCAGCAGCAGGTCTAGCGGGGCGGGGTACAATGAGCAGTTCTTC.

The chain recombines TRBV21-1 with TRBJ1-2; the table gives TRBD1 as D, unverified against the DNA. TRBV21-1 has pseudogene status. This CDR3 contains 16 residues. The CDR3 here is CASSKSPGARASGYTF. DNA of the CDR3: TGTGCCAGCAGCAAATCTCCAGGGGCCAGGGCCTCAGGCTACACCTTC.